Presented here are 10 T cell receptor beta chains from one specimen sequenced in a study of beta chain features in type 1 diabetes. Study-level points and caveats: In all four CD4+ subsets, TCRB CDR3 length was significantly, moderately reduced in type 1 diabetes.

Since all of the isolated RNA was reverse transcribed, expressed TCRB transcripts were what got sequenced. Only in-frame clones appear in the TCRdb table, and some are missing; sequencing was by immunoSEQ multiplex PCR. In the table there are some 660,000 clones, about an eighth of which are singletons. These receptors lack a known antigen. The sample consisted of naive CD4+ T cells from blood. The origin of the receptors is a man aged 18 to 35 with type 1 diabetes.

This clone was recorded a few times. J is TRBJ2-2 and V is TRBV23-1; D uncertain. TRBV23-1 is marked as an open reading frame, function uncertain. The V gene lost 3 bases and the J gene lost 2 bases, with 7 bases spanning the gap. The CDR3 has 14 amino acids. The CDR3 sequence is CASSQIYNTGELFF. DNA of the CDR3: TGCGCCAGCAGTCAGATCTACAACACCGGGGAGCTGTTTTTT.

There are a few counts of this clone. The chain uses TRBV19 and TRBJ1-6; D perhaps matches TRBD1 (5 bases). Deletions cut 3 bases from V and 13 bases from J, with 16 bases between. There are 14 residues in the CDR3. Germline CDR1 is LNHDA and CDR2 is SQIVND (reference sequence). Here the CDR3 reads CASSIGTAEFPLHF. The CDR3 coding sequence is TGTGCCAGTAGTATCGGGACTGCAGAATTTCCCCTCCACTTT.

The chain employs TRBV9 and TRBJ2-5; TRBD2 agrees at 8 bases. This CDR3 region has 18 residues. The germline V gene has CDR1 SGDLS and CDR2 YYNGEE. J was trimmed by 1 base and V by 0 bases; bases with no gene match: 11. The CDR3 reads CASSVATGGTPSQETQYF. The CDR3 DNA follows: TGTGCCAGCAGCGTAGCTACGGGGGGGACGCCCTCCCAAGAGACCCAGTACTTC.

The V and J genes are TRBV28 and TRBJ1-5; unclear D gene. Trimming left V 6 bases short and J 11 bases short, with 11 bases between. Germline V gene sequence: CDR1 MDHEN, CDR2 SYDVKM. The CDR3 spans 11 residues. The CDR3: CASSLYNSQHF. DNA for the CDR3: TGTGCCAGCAGCCTTTATAATTCCCAGCATTTT.

This clone showed up just a few times. CDR3 protein: CASSYSTTRTDTQYF. The CDR3 DNA follows: TGTGCCAGCAGTTACTCGACTACGCGCACAGATACGCAGTATTTT. The gene calls are TRBV6-5 and TRBJ2-3; tentatively, D is TRBD2 (5 bases). V was cut by 0 bases and J by 1 base, with 8 bases left in between. Germline V gene lookup returns CDR1 MNHEY and CDR2 SVGAGI. CDR3 length equals 15 residues.

This clone was found a few times. This rearrangement joins TRBV18 to TRBJ2-3, with no clear D. Trimming took off 2 bases at V and 3 bases at J, with 15 bases between the two ends. Germline lookup yields CDR1 KGHSH and CDR2 LQKENI. The CDR3 is 16 amino acids. The CDR3 coding sequence is TGTGCCAGCTCACCATCCAGGAATGCCAGGACAGATACGCAGTATTTT. Translating gives CASSPSRNARTDTQYF. The variable domain in full, completed from reference TRBV18 and TRBJ2-3, reads NAGVMQNPRHLVRRRGQEARLRCSPMKGHSHVYWYRQLPEEGLKFMVYLQKENIIDESGMPKERFSAEFPKEGPSILRIQQVVRGDSAAYFCASSPSRNARTDTQYFGPGTRLTVL.

A word on this clone: The junction does not match germline at one end; this may be a read error. The V call is TRBV30, the J call TRBJ1-1; D possibly corresponds to TRBD1 (5 bases). The CDR3 extends over 9 amino acids. Germline CDR1 GTSNPN, CDR2 SVGIG (reference sequence). CDR3 sequence: CAWRPGGLF. The CDR3 DNA sequence: TGTGCCTGGAGACCCGGGGGTCTCTTT.

The J gene is TRBJ1-4, the V gene TRBV30; 11 nucleotides agree with TRBD1. V gave up 6 bases and J gave up 7 bases; unmatched junction bases: 7. CDR1 is GTSNPN, CDR2 SVGIG, per germline (reference sequence). The CDR3 is 14 residues long. CDR3: CACPDRGRVEKLFF. For the CDR3, the DNA is TGTGCCTGCCCGGACAGGGGGCGCGTTGAAAAACTGTTTTTT.

The V call is TRBV2, the J call TRBJ2-7; D remains unclear. This CDR3 has 11 amino acids. Trimming took off 10 bases at V and 2 bases at J, with 9 bases between the two ends. CDR1 and CDR2 from the germline V gene are SNHLY and FYNNEI. The CDR3 reads CATRQTYEQYF. In DNA, the CDR3 is TGTGCCACCCGCCAAACCTACGAGCAGTACTTC.

The chain joins TRBV5-4 to TRBJ2-2; 7 nucleotides line up with TRBD1. The CDR3 is 14 amino acids. The ends lost 4 bases at V and 1 base at J; junction bases unmatched: 1. Germline CDR1 SGHNT, CDR2 YYREEE (reference sequence). CDR3 region: CASSRDRNTGELFF. DNA for the CDR3: TGTGCCAGCAGCCGGGACAGGAACACCGGGGAGCTGTTTTTT.